This TCR beta chain emerged from a study of regulatory T cells in long-lasting Graves disease. Sequencing libraries for TCR beta were prepared with iRepertoire HTBI primers and Arm-PCR of CDR3 regions. In the source study's methods: Identification across samples found 62 TRBV and roughly 14 TRBJ segments. One entry per CDR3 protein results from TCRdb running MiXCR on the multiplex PCR reads. These V and J calls originate from TCRdb's pipeline instead of the authors' own analysis. The sample yields 500,000 to 800,000 distinct CDR3 sequences, around 30% seen once. The CDR3 covers 16 residues. The germline V gene has CDR1 SGHRS and CDR2 YFSETQ. Trimming left V 4 bases short and J 0 bases short, with 11 bases between. Time point described: persistent/refractory GD, antithyroid drugs over 5 years with positive TRAb. PBMC RNA served as the TCR library source.

Sample: peripheral blood mononuclear cells (PBMCs), taken when the disease was refractory, from a patient treated with antithyroid drugs. The receptor was isolated from a female donor with Graves disease. The chain has TRBV5-1 and TRBJ1-6, with TRBD1 as a possible D gene (5 bases). The CDR3 nucleotides are TGCGCCAGCAGCGACAGCCTTAGCTCCTATAATTCACCCCTCCACTTT. Protein: CASSDSLSSYNSPLHF.